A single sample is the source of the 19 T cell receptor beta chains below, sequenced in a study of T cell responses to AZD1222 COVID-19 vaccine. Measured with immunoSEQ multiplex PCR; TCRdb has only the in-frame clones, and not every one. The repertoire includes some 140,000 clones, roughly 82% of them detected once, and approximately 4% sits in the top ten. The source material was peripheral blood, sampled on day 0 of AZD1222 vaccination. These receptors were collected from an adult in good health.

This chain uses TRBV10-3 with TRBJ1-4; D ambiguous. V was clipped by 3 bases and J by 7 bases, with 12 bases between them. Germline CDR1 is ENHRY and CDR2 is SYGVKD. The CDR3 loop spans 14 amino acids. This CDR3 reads CAISDPGPGEKLFF. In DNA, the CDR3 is TGTGCCATCAGTGACCCCGGTCCGGGTGAAAAACTGTTTTTT.

The CDR3 sequence is CASSLARSAWGEQYF. The CDR3 region has the DNA TGCGCCAGCAGCTTGGCGAGGTCGGCATGGGGTGAGCAGTACTTC. The rearrangement uses TRBV5-1 and TRBJ2-7; D remains unclear. Germline V gene sequence: CDR1 SGHRS, CDR2 YFSETQ. The ends were cut back, 0 bases at V and 7 bases at J, with 17 bases in the middle. CDR3 length: 15 amino acids.

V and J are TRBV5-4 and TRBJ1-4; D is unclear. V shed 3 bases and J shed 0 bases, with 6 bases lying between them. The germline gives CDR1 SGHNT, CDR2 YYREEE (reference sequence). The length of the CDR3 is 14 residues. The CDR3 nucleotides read TGTGCCAGCAGCTCGGGTGCAACTAATGAAAAACTGTTTTTT. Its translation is CASSSGATNEKLFF.

The CDR3 sequence is CASSLGLAGGTSDTQYF. The CDR3 DNA reads TGCGCCAGCAGCTTGGGTCTAGCGGGAGGAACATCAGATACGCAGTATTTT. The V gene is TRBV5-1, the J gene TRBJ2-3; TRBD2 matches at 11 bases. The germline V gene encodes CDR1 SGHRS and CDR2 YFSETQ. V lost 0 bases, J lost 4 bases, and 7 bases stayed unmatched. CDR3 size: 17 residues. The complete variable domain, with remaining parts taken from reference TRBV5-1 and TRBJ2-3, reads KAGVTQTPRYLIKTRGQQVTLSCSPISGHRSVSWYQQTPGQGLQFLFEYFSETQRNKGNFPGRFSGRQFSNSRSEMNVSTLELGDSALYLCASSLGLAGGTSDTQYFGPGTRLTVL.

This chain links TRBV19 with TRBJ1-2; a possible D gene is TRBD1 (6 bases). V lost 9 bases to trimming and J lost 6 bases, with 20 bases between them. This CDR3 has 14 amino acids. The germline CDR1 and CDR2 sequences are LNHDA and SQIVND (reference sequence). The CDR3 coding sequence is TGTGCCAGCACCGGGACACCTCTACCACATGGCTACACCTTC. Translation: CASTGTPLPHGYTF.

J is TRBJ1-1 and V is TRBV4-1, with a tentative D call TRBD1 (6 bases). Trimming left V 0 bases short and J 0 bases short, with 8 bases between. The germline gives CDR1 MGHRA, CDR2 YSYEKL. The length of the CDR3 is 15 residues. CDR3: CASSQERGMNTEAFF. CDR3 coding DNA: TGCGCCAGCAGCCAAGAGAGGGGGATGAACACTGAAGCTTTCTTT.

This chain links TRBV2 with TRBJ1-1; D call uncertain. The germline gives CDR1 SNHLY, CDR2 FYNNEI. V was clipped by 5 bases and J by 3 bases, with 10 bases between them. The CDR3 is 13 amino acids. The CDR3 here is CASSPRWDTEAFF. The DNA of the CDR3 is TGTGCCAGCAGTCCCCGGTGGGACACTGAAGCTTTCTTT. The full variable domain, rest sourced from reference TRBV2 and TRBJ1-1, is EPEVTQTPSHQVTQMGQEVILRCVPISNHLYFYWYRQILGQKVEFLVSFYNNEISEKSEIFDDQFSVERPDGSNFTLKIRSTKLEDSAMYFCASSPRWDTEAFFGQGTRLTVV.

The CDR3 loop reads CASSLDRANTGELFF. The DNA of the CDR3 is TGCGCCAGCAGCTTGGACAGGGCCAACACCGGGGAGCTGTTTTTT. V usage is TRBV5-1 and J usage is TRBJ2-2; TRBD1 might be the D (6 bases). This CDR3 region has 15 residues. CDR1 SGHRS and CDR2 YFSETQ come from the germline V gene. With 0 bases removed from V and 2 bases from J, the gap between germline ends came to 8 bases.

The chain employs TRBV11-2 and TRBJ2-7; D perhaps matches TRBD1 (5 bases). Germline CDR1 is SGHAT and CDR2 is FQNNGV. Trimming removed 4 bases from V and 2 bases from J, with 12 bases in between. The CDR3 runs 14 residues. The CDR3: CASSSLDSPYEQYF. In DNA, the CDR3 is TGTGCCAGCAGCTCCCTAGACAGTCCCTACGAGCAGTACTTC.

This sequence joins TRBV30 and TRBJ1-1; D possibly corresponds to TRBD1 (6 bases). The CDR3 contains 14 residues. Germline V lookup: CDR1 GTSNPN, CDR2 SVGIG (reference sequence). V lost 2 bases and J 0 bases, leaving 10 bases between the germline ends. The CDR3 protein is CAWSLGAMNTEAFF. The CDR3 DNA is TGTGCCTGGAGTTTGGGGGCCATGAACACTGAAGCTTTCTTT.

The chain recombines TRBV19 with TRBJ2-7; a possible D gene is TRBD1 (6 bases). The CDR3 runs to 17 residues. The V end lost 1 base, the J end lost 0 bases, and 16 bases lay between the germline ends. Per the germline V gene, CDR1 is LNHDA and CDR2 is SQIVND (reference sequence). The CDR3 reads CASSIVIQGHHSYEQYF. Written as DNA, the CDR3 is TGTGCCAGTAGTATAGTCATACAGGGTCATCACTCCTACGAGCAGTACTTC.

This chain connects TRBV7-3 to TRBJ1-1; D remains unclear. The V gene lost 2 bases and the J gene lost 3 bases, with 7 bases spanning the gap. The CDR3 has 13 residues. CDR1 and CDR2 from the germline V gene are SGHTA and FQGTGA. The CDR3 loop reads CASSLVGDTEAFF. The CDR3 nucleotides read TGTGCCAGCAGCTTAGTGGGAGACACTGAAGCTTTCTTT.

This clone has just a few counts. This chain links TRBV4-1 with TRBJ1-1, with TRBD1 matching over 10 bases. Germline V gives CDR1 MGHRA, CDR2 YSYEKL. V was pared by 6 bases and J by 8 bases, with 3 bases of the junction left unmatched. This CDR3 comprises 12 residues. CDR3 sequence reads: CASRGQGLEAFF. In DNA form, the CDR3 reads TGCGCCAGCAGGGGACAGGGGCTGGAAGCTTTCTTT.

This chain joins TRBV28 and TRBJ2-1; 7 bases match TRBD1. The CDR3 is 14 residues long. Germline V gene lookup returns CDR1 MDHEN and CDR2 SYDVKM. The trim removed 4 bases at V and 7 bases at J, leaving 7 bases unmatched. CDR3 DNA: TGTGCCAGCAGTTCCGGGACAGTGAGGAATGAGCAGTTCTTC. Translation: CASSSGTVRNEQFF.

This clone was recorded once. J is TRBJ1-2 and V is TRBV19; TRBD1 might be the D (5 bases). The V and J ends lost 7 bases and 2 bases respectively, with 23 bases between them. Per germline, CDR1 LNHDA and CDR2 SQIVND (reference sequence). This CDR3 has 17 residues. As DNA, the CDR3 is TGTGCCAGTAAGTCCGCGTGGTCGGGACGGTCCAACTATGGCTACACCTTC. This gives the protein CASKSAWSGRSNYGYTF.

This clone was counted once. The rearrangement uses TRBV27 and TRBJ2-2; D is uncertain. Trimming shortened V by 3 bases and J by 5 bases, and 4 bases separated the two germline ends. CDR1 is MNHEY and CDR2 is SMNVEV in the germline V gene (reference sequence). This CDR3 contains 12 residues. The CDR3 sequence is CASSFYTGELFF. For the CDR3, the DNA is TGTGCCAGCAGTTTTTATACCGGGGAGCTGTTTTTT.

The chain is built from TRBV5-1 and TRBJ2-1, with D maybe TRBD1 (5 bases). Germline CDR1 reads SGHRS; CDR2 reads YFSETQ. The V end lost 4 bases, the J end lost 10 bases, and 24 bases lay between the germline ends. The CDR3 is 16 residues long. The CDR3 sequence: CASSPTALRSSGEQFF. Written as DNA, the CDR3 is TGCGCCAGCAGCCCGACAGCTTTGAGGAGCAGTGGGGAGCAGTTCTTC.

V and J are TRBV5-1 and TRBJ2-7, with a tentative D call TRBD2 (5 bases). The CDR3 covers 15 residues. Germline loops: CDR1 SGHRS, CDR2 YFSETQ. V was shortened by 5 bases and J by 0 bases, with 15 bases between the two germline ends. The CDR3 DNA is TGCGCCAGCAGAAGAGAGGGTTTTAGCTCCTACGAGCAGTACTTC. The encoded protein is CASRREGFSSYEQYF.

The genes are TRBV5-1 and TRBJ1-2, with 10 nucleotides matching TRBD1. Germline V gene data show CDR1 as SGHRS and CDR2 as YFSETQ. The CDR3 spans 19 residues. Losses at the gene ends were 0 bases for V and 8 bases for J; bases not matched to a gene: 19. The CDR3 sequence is CASSLEFGTGAGPMSGYTF. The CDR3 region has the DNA TGCGCCAGCAGCTTGGAATTCGGGACAGGGGCCGGACCTATGTCGGGCTACACCTTC.